This T cell receptor (beta chain) was observed in a study of tumor-infiltrating lymphocytes in primary liver carcinoma. About the study: The study enrolled male and female patients aged 30 to 69 years. There were tumors of stage T1-T3 N0M0, each 4.2 to 10 cm across. Per sample, productive TCRbeta reads numbered roughly 3.5 to 7.5 million, similar across tissue types.

Without any cell sorting, about 20-31 mg of bulk tissue yielded co-extracted RNA and DNA. A constant-region primer primed TCR beta cDNA synthesis from 500 ng of total RNA. Generation of the TCR beta libraries relied on three nested multiplex PCR rounds using slightly modified ARM-PCR. The two initial PCR rounds, approximately 10 cycles each, used TRBV1-TRBV30 forward and C-beta reverse primers. TCRdb recomputed calls from the multiplex PCR reads with MiXCR, one row per CDR3 protein. The data contain roughly 80,000 distinct CDR3 sequences, approximately 70% of them seen just once; the ten biggest clones take up about 28%. Concerning this clonotype itself: As yet, its antigen is unknown. A read error may produce the germline difference seen at one junction end.

Broader study findings: A significantly higher top-250-clone fraction was found in tumors than in blood (p = 0.039).

The germline V gene encodes CDR1 MNHNS and CDR2 SASEGT. The CDR3 contains 13 residues. This receptor was identified in a man aged 35 to 55 with primary liver carcinoma and hepatitis B virus infection. Sequences were obtained from tumor-adjacent normal liver tissue. The J gene is TRBJ1-2, the V gene TRBV6-1, with a possible D match to TRBD1 (6 bases). The CDR3: CASGEGGGYGYTF. The CDR3 DNA reads TGTGCCAGCGGTGAAGGGGGGGGATATGGCTACACATTC.